The 19 T cell receptor beta chains given below trace back to one sample, sequenced in a study of blood T cell repertoires in COVID-19 (dated by TCRdb to about 2020). Libraries were constructed by the immunoSEQ multiplex PCR assay. TCRdb limited this immuneACCESS table to in-frame rearrangements with V and J called. A share of clones is missing; checked studies link under half to unresolved V genes, and the rest is unexplained. Counted in this sample were 250,000 to 300,000 clones; roughly 88% of them appeared once. Of the sample, around 0.9% is held by the ten largest clones. Sequenced material: PBMCs or T cells enriched from blood (not recorded which). These receptors were taken from a woman under 40 who had recovered from COVID-19.

Ten or more counts support this clone. This same CDR3 is encoded by further DNA sequences in the sample. The chain is built from TRBV27 and TRBJ1-1, with no clear D. The germline V and J ends were trimmed by 5 bases and 5 bases, with 6 bases remaining between them. This CDR3 comprises 11 residues. The V gene's germline CDR1 is MNHEY and CDR2 SMNVEV (reference sequence). Here the CDR3 DNA reads TGTGCCAGCAGTCGCGGAACTGAAGCTTTCTTT. Encoded protein: CASSRGTEAFF.

This chain connects TRBV15 to TRBJ1-1; 8 bases are shared with TRBD1. From germline, CDR1 is LNHNV and CDR2 YYDKDF (reference sequence). After removal of 1 base from V and 7 bases from J, the junction contained 5 bases not matched to a gene. The CDR3 length is 14 residues. This CDR3 reads CATSRGTGTNEAFF. In nucleotides, the CDR3 is TGTGCCACCAGCAGAGGGACAGGGACTAATGAAGCTTTCTTT.

The chain uses TRBV6-5 and TRBJ1-1; a weak D match, TRBD1 (5 bases). The CDR3 length is 13 residues. V was cut by 2 bases and J by 5 bases, with 9 bases left in between. Germline CDR1 and CDR2: MNHEY and SVGAGI. The CDR3 protein is CASSYVAGTEAFF. CDR3 bases: TGTGCCAGCAGTTACGTTGCAGGGACTGAAGCTTTCTTT.

The chain has TRBV14 and TRBJ1-2, with a tentative D call TRBD1 (6 bases). The V and J ends lost 6 bases and 5 bases respectively, with 13 bases between them. The CDR3 length is 13 residues. From germline, CDR1 is SGHDN and CDR2 FVKESK. CDR3 loop: CASRLTGMYGYTF. For the CDR3, the DNA is TGTGCCAGCAGACTTACAGGGATGTATGGCTACACCTTC.

The rearrangement links TRBV28 to TRBJ1-6; D remains unclear. Trimming stripped 6 bases from V and 17 bases from J, with 14 bases between. Germline CDR1 MDHEN, CDR2 SYDVKM. CDR3 length: 11 amino acids. For the CDR3, the DNA is TGTGCCAGCAGGAGTTACGAAGAGATCCACTTT. Translated: CASRSYEEIHF.

The chain is built from TRBV11-3 and TRBJ2-7; the D gene is possibly TRBD1 (5 bases). There are 13 residues in the CDR3. Trimming took 5 bases from V and 3 from J, leaving 11 bases between them. Germline V CDR1 and CDR2: SGHNT, YENEEA. Here the CDR3 reads CASSPSDSYEQYF. The CDR3 DNA follows: TGTGCCAGCAGCCCTTCAGACAGCTACGAGCAGTACTTC.

This chain links TRBV5-8 with TRBJ2-5, with 14 nucleotides matching TRBD2. The CDR3 is made up of 16 amino acids. The V gene's germline CDR1 is SGHTS and CDR2 YDEGEE. With V trimmed by 5 bases and J by 4 bases, 7 bases remained unmatched. CDR3 sequence (DNA): TGTGCCAGCAGTGGGACTAGCGGGAGAATGGTAGAGACCCAGTACTTC. Translated, it gives CASSGTSGRMVETQYF.

This chain joins TRBV5-1 and TRBJ2-1, with D maybe TRBD2 (6 bases). The ends were cut back, 4 bases at V and 5 bases at J, with 16 bases in the middle. This CDR3 has 15 residues. Germline V lookup: CDR1 SGHRS, CDR2 YFSETQ. This CDR3 reads CASSMLARINNEQFF. Here the CDR3 DNA reads TGCGCCAGCAGCATGCTAGCGAGAATCAACAATGAGCAGTTCTTC.

This clone was observed a single time. V is TRBV27 and J is TRBJ1-6; possibly TRBD1 for D (5 bases). The germline CDR1 and CDR2 sequences are MNHEY and SMNVEV (reference sequence). This CDR3 has 15 amino acids. V lost 2 bases to trimming and J lost 9 bases, with 14 bases between them. CDR3 amino acids: CASSLASGGASPLHF. CDR3 nucleotide sequence: TGTGCCAGCAGTTTAGCTTCGGGCGGGGCTTCACCCCTCCACTTT.

The chain carries TRBV19 and TRBJ2-3, with D possibly being TRBD2 (5 bases). Germline CDR1 and CDR2: LNHDA and SQIVND (reference sequence). Trimming pared 6 bases from V and 0 bases from J, leaving 13 bases between. The CDR3 has 15 amino acids. CDR3 loop: CASRRAILSTDTQYF. The CDR3 bases are TGTGCCAGTAGGAGGGCCATACTCAGCACAGATACGCAGTATTTT.

J is TRBJ1-2 and V is TRBV15, with a possible D match to TRBD1 (6 bases). CDR1 LNHNV and CDR2 YYDKDF come from the germline V gene (reference sequence). V was pared by 8 bases and J by 6 bases, with 16 bases between. CDR3 length: 13 amino acids. The CDR3: CATFSRGAHGYTF. In DNA form, the CDR3 reads TGTGCCACCTTTTCCCGGGGGGCTCATGGCTACACCTTC. The full variable domain, rest sourced from reference TRBV15 and TRBJ1-2, is DAMVIQNPRYQVTQFGKPVTLSCSQTLNHNVMYWYQQKSSQAPKLLFHYYDKDFNNEADTPDNFQSRRPNTSFCFLDIRSPGLGDTAMYLCATFSRGAHGYTFGSGTRLTVV.

A note on this clone: At one end the junction does not follow the germline gene, possibly because of a read error. V usage is TRBV7-7 and J usage is TRBJ2-1; TRBD1 agrees at 7 bases. Germline assignment: CDR1 SSHAT and CDR2 FNYEAQ (reference sequence). The CDR3 runs to 15 residues. CDR3 coding DNA: TGTGCTAGCAGCTCACAGGGGCCCGGCTACAATGAGCAGTTCTTC. Its translation: CASSSQGPGYNEQFF.

The chain uses TRBV28 and TRBJ1-2; no clear D. The germline V and J ends were trimmed by 4 bases and 3 bases, with 15 bases remaining between them. The CDR3 extends over 15 amino acids. Germline V gene data show CDR1 as MDHEN and CDR2 as SYDVKM. CDR3 nucleotides: TGTGCCAGCAGTTCCGTTCCCCCGTGGCACTATGGCTACACCTTC. It is translated as CASSSVPPWHYGYTF.

J is TRBJ1-2 and V is TRBV3-1 (or the pseudogene TRBV3-2); D is uncertain. V was shortened by 5 bases and J by 4 bases, with 17 bases between the two germline ends. The CDR3 contains 15 residues. CDR1 and CDR2 (germline): LGHDT, YNNKEL (reference sequence). The CDR3: CASSAGNAIIYGYTF. The CDR3 DNA reads as TGTGCCAGCAGCGCGGGAAATGCCATTATCTATGGCTACACCTTC.

The J gene is TRBJ2-7, the V gene TRBV9; the match to TRBD2 covers 7 bases. Germline V gene lookup returns CDR1 SGDLS and CDR2 YYNGEE. The CDR3 is 16 amino acids. Germline trimming cut 4 bases from V and 6 bases from J; bases unmatched to any gene: 16. The CDR3 DNA is TGTGCCAGCAGCTTCTCAGGGAGGACTAGTTCGTCCGAGCAGTACTTC. Encoded protein: CASSFSGRTSSSEQYF.

V gene TRBV6-5 combines with J gene TRBJ1-5; TRBD1 is a possible D gene (5 bases). This CDR3 comprises 16 residues. Trimming shortened V by 0 bases and J by 3 bases, and 12 bases separated the two germline ends. CDR1 is MNHEY, CDR2 SVGAGI, per germline. CDR3 sequence (DNA): TGTGCCAGCAGTTACTCGTGGACACCCGCCAATCAGCCCCAGCATTTT. This codes for CASSYSWTPANQPQHF.

The chain carries TRBV28 and TRBJ1-4; 7 bases agree with TRBD1. This CDR3 has 13 amino acids. Trimming removed 6 bases from V and 8 bases from J; junction bases left unmatched: 6. Germline CDR1 reads MDHEN; CDR2 reads SYDVKM. CDR3 nucleotides: TGTGCCAGCAGCCGACAGGGTTGGGAAAAACTGTTTTTT. This encodes CASSRQGWEKLFF.

This chain uses TRBV9 with TRBJ2-7, with 7 bases aligning to TRBD1. This CDR3 has 14 amino acids. V lost 2 bases to trimming and J lost 3 bases; unmatched junction nucleotides: 5. Germline V gives CDR1 SGDLS, CDR2 YYNGEE. This CDR3 is CASSVRGGHYEQYF. The CDR3, as DNA: TGTGCCAGCAGCGTCAGAGGGGGCCACTACGAGCAGTACTTC.

The rearrangement joins TRBV18 to TRBJ2-1; no firm D call. The CDR3 runs to 14 residues. The germline V and J ends were trimmed by 2 bases and 8 bases, with 13 bases remaining between them. CDR1 is KGHSH and CDR2 is LQKENI in the germline V gene. This chain's CDR3 is CASSPTSPFDEQFF. The CDR3, as DNA: TGTGCCAGCTCACCAACGAGTCCCTTCGATGAGCAGTTCTTC.